The 13 T cell receptor beta chains listed next were all sequenced from one sample in a study of response to subunit inactivated influenza vaccine. TCRdb redid the calling of the RT-PCR reads with MiXCR, one entry per CDR3 protein. The table has over 450,000 distinct CDR3 sequences, 10% to 15% seen once; the top ten hold over 10%. This sample comprised PBMCs from blood, obtained 40 to 50 days after vaccination. These TCRs come from a man aged 45 to 65 who received an inactivated influenza vaccine.

The V and J genes are TRBV7-8 and TRBJ2-7; D may correspond to TRBD1 or TRBD2 (5 bases each). This CDR3 region has 14 residues. The germline V gene has CDR1 SGHVS and CDR2 FQNEAQ. V lost 2 bases and J lost 9, with 17 bases in between. The DNA of the CDR3 is TGTGCCAGCAGCTTACGGGACGGTCCAGAGGGGCAGTACTTC. It specifies CASSLRDGPEGQYF.

The chain recombines TRBV11-2 with TRBJ2-1; 11 bases match TRBD2. Germline V CDR1 and CDR2: SGHAT, FQNNGV. The CDR3 consists of 13 residues. V gave up 1 base and J gave up 15 bases; unmatched junction bases: 5. The CDR3 region has the DNA TGTGCCAGCAGCTTAGGCCTAGCGGGGGGCCGGTTCTTC. It yields the protein CASSLGLAGGRFF.

The V call is TRBV11-1, the J call TRBJ2-2; D possibly corresponds to TRBD1 (5 bases). Germline lookup yields CDR1 SGHAT and CDR2 FQDESV (reference sequence). V was shortened by 1 base and J by 6 bases, with 12 bases between the two germline ends. The CDR3 runs to 15 residues. The DNA for the CDR3 is TGTGCCAGCAGCTTAGGTCGCAGGGCGCCCGGGGAGCTGTTTTTT. It is translated as CASSLGRRAPGELFF.

This clonotype was seen ten or more times. The CDR3 bases are TGTGCCAGCTTTGACAGGGGGCCTGCTAACTATGGCTACACCTTC. Its protein product is CASFDRGPANYGYTF. The V call is TRBV12-3 or TRBV12-4, the J call TRBJ1-2; 10 nucleotides align to TRBD1. This CDR3 has 15 residues. V lost 8 bases, J lost 0 bases, and 6 bases stayed unmatched.

A note on this clonotype: Mismatch with germline at one junction end may stem from a read error. The V call is TRBV11-2, the J call TRBJ2-7; 8 bases align to TRBD2. The CDR3 consists of 17 residues. Germline V gene data show CDR1 as SGHAT and CDR2 as FQNNGV. The CDR3 nucleotides read TGTGCCAGCTGCTTAACAGGGTCAAGCGGGAGCTCCTACGAGCAGTACTTC. Protein: CASCLTGSSGSSYEQYF. Complete variable domain (other parts from reference TRBV11-2 and TRBJ2-7): EAGVAQSPRYKIIEKRQSVAFWCNPISGHATLYWYQQILGQGPKLLIQFQNNGVVDDSQLPKDRFSAERLKGVDSTLKIQPAKLEDSAVYLCASCLTGSSGSSYEQYFGPGTRLTVT.

The chain uses TRBV20-1 and TRBJ1-5; maybe TRBD1 (5 bases). Deletions cut 0 bases from V and 0 bases from J, with 9 bases between. The CDR3 loop spans 15 amino acids. Germline V gene lookup returns CDR1 DFQATT and CDR2 SNEGSKA (reference sequence). CDR3 amino acids: CSAREGAGSNQPQHF. DNA of the CDR3: TGCAGTGCTAGAGAAGGGGCAGGTAGCAATCAGCCCCAGCATTTT.

The V gene is TRBV7-8, the J gene TRBJ2-7; perhaps TRBD1 as D (6 bases). The CDR3 sequence is 14 residues long. V dropped 1 base and J dropped 4 bases, with 11 bases sitting between them. Germline V gene lookup returns CDR1 SGHVS and CDR2 FQNEAQ. In nucleotides, the CDR3 is TGTGCCAGCAGCTTAGTCCCCCAGGGGTACGAGCAGTACTTC. Its translation is CASSLVPQGYEQYF.

This chain links TRBV9 with TRBJ2-3; 9 nucleotides match TRBD1. This CDR3 spans 16 amino acids. V trimming: 2 bases; J trimming: 1 base; junction bases outside the gene matches: 5. Germline loops: CDR1 SGDLS, CDR2 YYNGEE. DNA for the CDR3: TGTGCCAGCAGCGTGGGCTGGACAGGGGGCACAGATACGCAGTATTTT. It translates to CASSVGWTGGTDTQYF.

This chain uses TRBV29-1 with TRBJ1-1; unclear D gene. V was shortened by 6 bases and J by 6 bases, with 8 bases between the two germline ends. CDR1 and CDR2 (germline): SQVTM, ANQGSEA. CDR3 size: 10 residues. For the CDR3, the DNA is TGCAGCGTGGGGTTTGCTGAAGCTTTCTTT. Translating it yields CSVGFAEAFF.

J is TRBJ2-5 and V is TRBV12-3 or TRBV12-4; D unresolved. CDR3 length equals 13 residues. The V end was cut by 2 bases, the J end by 9 bases, with 13 bases between. The CDR3 loop is CASSLSTEESQYF. The CDR3 DNA sequence: TGTGCCAGCAGTTTATCCACAGAGGAGTCCCAGTACTTC.

The table lists this clonotype with a few counts. V and J are TRBV20-1 and TRBJ2-1; D perhaps matches TRBD1 (5 bases). With 0 bases removed from V and 2 bases from J, the gap between germline ends came to 11 bases. Germline CDR1 DFQATT, CDR2 SNEGSKA (reference sequence). The CDR3 totals 15 residues. Here the CDR3 reads CSARDGQGTYNEQFF. The CDR3 DNA reads TGCAGTGCTAGAGATGGGCAGGGCACCTACAATGAGCAGTTCTTC.

This chain links TRBV6-1 with TRBJ2-1, with 7 positions matching TRBD2. CDR3 length: 13 amino acids. Trimming at V came to 6 bases and at J to 14 bases, leaving 13 bases not matched to a gene. Germline assignment: CDR1 MNHNS and CDR2 SASEGT. The CDR3 is CASSRLAREAEFF. CDR3 nucleotides: TGTGCCAGCAGCCGACTAGCCAGGGAGGCCGAGTTCTTC.

This clonotype showed up just a few times. One junction end disagrees with the germline gene, perhaps due to a read error. This chain connects TRBV5-6 to TRBJ1-4; a possible D gene is TRBD1 (5 bases). Per the germline V gene, CDR1 is SGHDT and CDR2 is YYEEEE. This CDR3 comprises 14 residues. The CDR3 sequence: CASSFPGTNEKLFF. CDR3 coding DNA: TGTGCCAGCAGCTTCCCGGGGACTAACGAAAAACTGTTTTTT.